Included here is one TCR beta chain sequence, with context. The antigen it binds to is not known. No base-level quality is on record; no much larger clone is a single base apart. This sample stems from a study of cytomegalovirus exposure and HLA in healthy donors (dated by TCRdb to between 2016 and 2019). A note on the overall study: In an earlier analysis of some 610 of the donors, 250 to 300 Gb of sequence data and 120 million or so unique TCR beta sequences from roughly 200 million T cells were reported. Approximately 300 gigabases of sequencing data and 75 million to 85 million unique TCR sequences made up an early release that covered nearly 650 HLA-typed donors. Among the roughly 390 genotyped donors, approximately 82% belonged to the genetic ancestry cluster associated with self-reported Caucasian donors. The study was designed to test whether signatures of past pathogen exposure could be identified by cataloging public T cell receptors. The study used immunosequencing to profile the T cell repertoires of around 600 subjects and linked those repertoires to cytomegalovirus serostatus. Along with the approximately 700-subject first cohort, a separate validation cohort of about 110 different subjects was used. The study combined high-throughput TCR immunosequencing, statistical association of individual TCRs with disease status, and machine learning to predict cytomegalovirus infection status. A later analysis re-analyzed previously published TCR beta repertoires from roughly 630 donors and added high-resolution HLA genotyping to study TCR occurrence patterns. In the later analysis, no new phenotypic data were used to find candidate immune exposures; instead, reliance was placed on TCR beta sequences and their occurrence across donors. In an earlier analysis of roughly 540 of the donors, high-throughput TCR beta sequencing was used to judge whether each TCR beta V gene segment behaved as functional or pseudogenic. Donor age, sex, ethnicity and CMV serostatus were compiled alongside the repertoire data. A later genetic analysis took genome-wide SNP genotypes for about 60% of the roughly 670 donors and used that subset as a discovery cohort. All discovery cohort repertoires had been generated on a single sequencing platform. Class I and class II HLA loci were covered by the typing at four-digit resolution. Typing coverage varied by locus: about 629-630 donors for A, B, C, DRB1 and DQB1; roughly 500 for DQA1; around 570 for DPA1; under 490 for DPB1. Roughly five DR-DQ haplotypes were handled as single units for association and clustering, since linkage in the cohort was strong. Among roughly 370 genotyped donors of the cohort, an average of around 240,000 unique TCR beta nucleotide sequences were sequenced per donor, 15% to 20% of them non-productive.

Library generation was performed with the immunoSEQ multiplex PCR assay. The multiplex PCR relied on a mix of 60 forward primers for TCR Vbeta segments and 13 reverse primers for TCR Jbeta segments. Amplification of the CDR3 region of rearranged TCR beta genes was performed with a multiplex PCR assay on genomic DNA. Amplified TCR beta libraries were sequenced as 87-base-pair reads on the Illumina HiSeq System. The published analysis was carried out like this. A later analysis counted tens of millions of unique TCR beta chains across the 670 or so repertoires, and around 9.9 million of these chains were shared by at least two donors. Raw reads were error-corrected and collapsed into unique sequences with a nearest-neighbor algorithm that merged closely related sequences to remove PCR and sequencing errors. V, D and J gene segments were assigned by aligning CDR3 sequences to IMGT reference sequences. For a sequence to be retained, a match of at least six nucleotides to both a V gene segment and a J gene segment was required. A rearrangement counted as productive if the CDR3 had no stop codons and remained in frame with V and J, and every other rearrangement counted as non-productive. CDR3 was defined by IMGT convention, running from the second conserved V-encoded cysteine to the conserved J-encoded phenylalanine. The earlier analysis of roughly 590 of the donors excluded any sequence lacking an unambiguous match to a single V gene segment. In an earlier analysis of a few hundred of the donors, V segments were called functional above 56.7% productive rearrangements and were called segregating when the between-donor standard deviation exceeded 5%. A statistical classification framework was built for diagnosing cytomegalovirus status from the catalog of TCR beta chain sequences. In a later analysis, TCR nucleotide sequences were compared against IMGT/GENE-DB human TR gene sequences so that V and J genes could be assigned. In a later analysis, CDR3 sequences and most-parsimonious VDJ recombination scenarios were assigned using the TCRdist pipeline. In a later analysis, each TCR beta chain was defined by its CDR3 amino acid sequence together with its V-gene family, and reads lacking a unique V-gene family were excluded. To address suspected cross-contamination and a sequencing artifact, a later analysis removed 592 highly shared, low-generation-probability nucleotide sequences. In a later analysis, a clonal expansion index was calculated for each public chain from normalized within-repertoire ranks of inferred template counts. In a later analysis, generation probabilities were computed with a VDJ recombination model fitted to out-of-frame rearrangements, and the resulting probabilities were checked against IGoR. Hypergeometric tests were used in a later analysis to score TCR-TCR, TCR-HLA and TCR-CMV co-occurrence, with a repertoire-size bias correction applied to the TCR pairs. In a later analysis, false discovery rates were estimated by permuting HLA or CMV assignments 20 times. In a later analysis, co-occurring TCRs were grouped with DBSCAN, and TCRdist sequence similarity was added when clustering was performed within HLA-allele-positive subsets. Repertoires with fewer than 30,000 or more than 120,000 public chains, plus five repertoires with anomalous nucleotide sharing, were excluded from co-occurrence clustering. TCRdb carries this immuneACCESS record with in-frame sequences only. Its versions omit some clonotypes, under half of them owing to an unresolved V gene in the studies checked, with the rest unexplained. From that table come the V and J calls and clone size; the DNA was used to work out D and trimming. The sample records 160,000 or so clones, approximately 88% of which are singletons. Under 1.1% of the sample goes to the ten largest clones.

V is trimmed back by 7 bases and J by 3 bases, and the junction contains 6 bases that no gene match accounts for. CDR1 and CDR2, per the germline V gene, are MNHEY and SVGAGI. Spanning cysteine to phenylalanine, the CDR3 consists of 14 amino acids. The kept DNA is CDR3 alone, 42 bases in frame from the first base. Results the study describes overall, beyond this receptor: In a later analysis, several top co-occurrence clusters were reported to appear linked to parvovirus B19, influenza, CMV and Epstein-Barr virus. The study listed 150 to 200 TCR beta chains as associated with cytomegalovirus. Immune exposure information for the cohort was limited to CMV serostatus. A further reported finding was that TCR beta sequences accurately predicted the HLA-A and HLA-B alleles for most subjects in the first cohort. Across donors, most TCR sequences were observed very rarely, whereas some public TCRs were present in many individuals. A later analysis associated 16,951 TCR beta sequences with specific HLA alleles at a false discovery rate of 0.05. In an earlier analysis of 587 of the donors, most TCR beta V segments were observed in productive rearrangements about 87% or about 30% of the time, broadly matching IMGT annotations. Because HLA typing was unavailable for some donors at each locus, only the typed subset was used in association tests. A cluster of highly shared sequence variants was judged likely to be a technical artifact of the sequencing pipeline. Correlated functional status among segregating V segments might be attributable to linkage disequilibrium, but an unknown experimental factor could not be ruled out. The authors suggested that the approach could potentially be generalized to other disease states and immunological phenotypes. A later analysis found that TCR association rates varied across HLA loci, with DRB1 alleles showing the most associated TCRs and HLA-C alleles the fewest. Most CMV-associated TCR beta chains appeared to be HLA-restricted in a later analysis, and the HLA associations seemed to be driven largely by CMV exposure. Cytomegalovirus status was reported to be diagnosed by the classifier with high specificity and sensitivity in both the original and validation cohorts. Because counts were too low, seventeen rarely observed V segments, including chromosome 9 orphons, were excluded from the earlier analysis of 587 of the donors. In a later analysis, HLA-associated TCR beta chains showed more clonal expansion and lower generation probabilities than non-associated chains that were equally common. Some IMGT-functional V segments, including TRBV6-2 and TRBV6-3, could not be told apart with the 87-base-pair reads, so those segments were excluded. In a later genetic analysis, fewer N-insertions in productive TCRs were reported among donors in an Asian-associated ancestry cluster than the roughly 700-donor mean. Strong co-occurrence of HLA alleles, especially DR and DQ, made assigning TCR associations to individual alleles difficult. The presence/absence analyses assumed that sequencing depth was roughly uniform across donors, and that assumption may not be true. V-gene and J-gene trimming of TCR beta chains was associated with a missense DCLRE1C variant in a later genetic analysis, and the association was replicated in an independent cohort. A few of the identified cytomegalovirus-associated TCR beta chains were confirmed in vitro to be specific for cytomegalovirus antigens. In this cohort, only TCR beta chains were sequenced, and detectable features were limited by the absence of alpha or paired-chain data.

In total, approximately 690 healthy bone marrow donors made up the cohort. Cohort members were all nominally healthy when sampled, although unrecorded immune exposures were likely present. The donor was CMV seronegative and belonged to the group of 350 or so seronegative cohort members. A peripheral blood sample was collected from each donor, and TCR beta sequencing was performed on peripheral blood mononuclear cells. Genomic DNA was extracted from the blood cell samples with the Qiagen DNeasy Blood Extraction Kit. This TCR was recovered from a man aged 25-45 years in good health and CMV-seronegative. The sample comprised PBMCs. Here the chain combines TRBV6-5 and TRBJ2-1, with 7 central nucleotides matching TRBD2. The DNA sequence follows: TGTGCCAGCAACGTAGCGGGCCTCTACAATGAGCAGTTCTTC. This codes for CASNVAGLYNEQFF.